What follows are 12 T cell receptor beta chains derived from one specimen sequenced in a study of T cell responses to AZD1222 COVID-19 vaccine. Assay: immunoSEQ multiplex PCR; the TCRdb copy retains only in-frame clones and omits some. The table has 56,000 or so clones, about 80% seen once. The sequenced sample was peripheral blood, obtained 28 days after the second AZD1222 dose. These receptors came from an adult who received the AZD1222 COVID-19 vaccine.

This clone came up once. The rearrangement links TRBV6-5 to TRBJ1-5, with D unclear. From germline, CDR1 is MNHEY and CDR2 SVGAGI. The CDR3 loop spans 15 amino acids. Trimming stripped 6 bases from V and 2 bases from J, with 14 bases between. CDR3 loop: CASRTFGAGNQPQHF. In nucleotides, the CDR3 is TGTGCCAGCAGAACCTTTGGTGCGGGCAATCAGCCCCAGCATTTT.

This clone was observed a single time. This chain uses TRBV2 with TRBJ1-2; the match to TRBD1 covers 7 bases. Germline V gives CDR1 SNHLY, CDR2 FYNNEI. The CDR3 covers 16 residues. J lost 3 bases, V lost 6 bases, and 13 bases had no gene match. The CDR3: CASRNTGAATYYGYTF. CDR3 in DNA: TGTGCCAGCAGGAATACAGGGGCCGCTACCTACTATGGCTACACCTTC.

The chain combines TRBV18 with TRBJ2-7; 12 bases match TRBD2. The CDR3 totals 15 residues. Germline values: CDR1 KGHSH, CDR2 LQKENI. Trimming at V came to 4 bases and at J to 5 bases, leaving 6 bases not matched to a gene. CDR3 region: CASSLGTSGFDEQYV. The CDR3 nucleotides read TGTGCCAGCTCACTCGGGACTAGCGGGTTCGACGAGCAGTACGTC.

The rearrangement uses TRBV24-1 and TRBJ2-5, with D possibly called TRBD1 or TRBD2 (5 bases each). Between the trimmed V and J ends, which lost 3 bases and 4 bases, there was a span of 11 bases. This CDR3 has 14 amino acids. Germline values: CDR1 KGHDR, CDR2 SFDVKD. The CDR3 sequence is CATSDPGPGETQYF. In nucleotides, the CDR3 is TGTGCCACCAGTGATCCGGGACCTGGAGAGACCCAGTACTTC.

Here the CDR3 DNA reads TGTGCCAGCAGCCCGAGGACTAGCGGGGTTCCTGGCACAGATACGCAGTATTTT. This translates into CASSPRTSGVPGTDTQYF. This chain joins TRBV7-2 and TRBJ2-3; TRBD2 aligns across 12 bases. J gave up 1 base and V 5 bases, and 10 bases lay outside the gene matches. CDR1 SGHTA and CDR2 FQGNSA come from the germline V gene. This CDR3 has 18 amino acids.

In its sample, this clone was seen a few times. The chain is built from TRBV5-1 and TRBJ1-5, with D unresolved. The V gene's germline CDR1 is SGHRS and CDR2 YFSETQ. This CDR3 is 14 amino acids long. Trimming stripped 0 bases from V and 5 bases from J, with 9 bases between. CDR3 amino acids: CASSLDSTYQPQHF. The CDR3 nucleotides are TGCGCCAGCAGCTTGGATAGCACATATCAGCCCCAGCATTTT.

The chain carries TRBV7-3 and TRBJ2-1; tentative D call: TRBD1 (6 bases). Per the germline V gene, CDR1 is SGHTA and CDR2 is FQGTGA. This CDR3 comprises 14 residues. V was trimmed by 5 bases and J by 6 bases, leaving 14 bases between them. CDR3 DNA: TGTGCCAGCAGCCCAGGGGCTCCCCTCAATGAGCAGTTCTTC. As protein: CASSPGAPLNEQFF.

The CDR3 protein is CASSFGPSYEQYF. The CDR3 DNA follows: TGTGCCAGCAGCTTCGGGCCCTCCTACGAGCAGTACTTC. V is TRBV13 and J is TRBJ2-7; no definite D call. The CDR3 runs 13 residues. V gave up 3 bases and J gave up 0 bases, with 6 bases separating them. CDR1 and CDR2 from the germline V gene are PRHDT and FYEKMQ (reference sequence). Together with reference TRBV13 and TRBJ2-7, the CDR3 gives the full variable domain: AAGVIQSPRHLIKEKRETATLKCYPIPRHDTVYWYQQGPGQDPQFLISFYEKMQSDKGSIPDRFSAQQFSDYHSELNMSSLELGDSALYFCASSFGPSYEQYFGPGTRLTVT.

The chain carries TRBV4-1 and TRBJ2-1, with D perhaps matching TRBD2 (6 bases). Germline V gene lookup returns CDR1 MGHRA and CDR2 YSYEKL. Trimming left V 0 bases short and J 8 bases short, with 17 bases between. The CDR3 consists of 16 residues. The CDR3 protein is CASSQDHLGGGDEQFF. CDR3 nucleotide sequence: TGCGCCAGCAGCCAAGACCATCTTGGGGGAGGCGATGAGCAGTTCTTC.

This clone was seen a handful of times. The gene calls are TRBV10-3 and TRBJ1-2; a weak D match, TRBD1 (5 bases). V lost 1 base to trimming and J lost 7 bases, with 16 bases between them. The CDR3 length is 15 residues. The V gene's germline CDR1 is ENHRY and CDR2 SYGVKD. The CDR3 region has the DNA TGTGCCATCAGTGAGTGGGGACCTCGGCGGGGTGGCTACACCTTC. Its translation: CAISEWGPRRGGYTF.

The CDR3 here is CAISERAGNTEAFF. CDR3 sequence (DNA): TGTGCCATCAGTGAAAGGGCGGGGAACACTGAAGCTTTCTTT. V gene TRBV10-3 combines with J gene TRBJ1-1, with D uncertain. CDR1 and CDR2 from the germline V gene are ENHRY and SYGVKD. The length of the CDR3 is 14 residues. Trimming stripped 3 bases from V and 1 base from J, with 9 bases between.

This clone has just a few counts. This sequence joins TRBV19 and TRBJ1-2, with D perhaps TRBD1 (5 bases). V shed 3 bases and J shed 5 bases, with 16 bases lying between them. CDR1 and CDR2 from the germline V gene are LNHDA and SQIVND (reference sequence). The CDR3 runs to 15 residues. CDR3 nucleotides: TGTGCCAGTAGTATCGGGAGGGGAAAAGAATATGGCTACACCTTC. Its protein is CASSIGRGKEYGYTF.